This is a list of T cell receptor beta chains from one sample in a study of CD8 T cells in ankylosing spondylitis. Via MiXCR, TCRdb re-called the 5' RACE reads, giving one row per CDR3 protein. The data hold some 220,000 distinct CDR3 sequences, with 6% to 8% observed a single time. The source material was blood, either unsorted or a sorted T cell fraction (not recorded which). The origin of the receptors is a male donor with ankylosing spondylitis. Each CDR3 is given without its conserved first and last residue.

TRBV6-5 ASSYSRTLTDTQY
TRBV3-1 ASSPEYRSSYNEQF
TRBV7-9 ASSSRTYEQY
TRBV11-2 ASSSDRDYYEQY
TRBV9 ASSVWFEVEPGANVLT
TRBV29-1 SVRQGPYEQY
TRBV4-3 ASSQEPGLAGGHGTDTQY
TRBV5-5 ASSWGGSGGSYEQY
TRBV4-1 ASSQTQNLGYT
TRBV27 ASSFSDKGRYT
TRBV6-1 ASSPGVPRDTQY
TRBV5-4 ASSPRGTEQF
TRBV6-5 ASSYSNWGTSGREDTQY
TRBV5-7 AISPGRLYNEQF
TRBV5-1 ASSPGVKTEAF
TRBV7-9 ASSLGGGAQPQH
TRBV24-1 ATSRSGGGEEQY
TRBV20-1 SARGTPTNTEAF
TRBV7-2 ASSPNAGGYEKLF
TRBV24-1 ATSTEVNEQF
TRBV12-3/TRBV12-4 ASSLRDMSYGYT
TRBV6-2/TRBV6-3 ASSYSRGLLWEQY
TRBV3-1 ASSSPRGNTEAF
TRBV5-6 ASSPGGGPQH
TRBV11-1 ASSLLTGTAESEAF
TRBV5-1 ASSLEYRPYEQY
TRBV6-2/TRBV6-3 ASSFLYHSQETQY